The clone carrying this T cell receptor (beta chain) was counted a few times. A TCRbeta library incorporating unique molecular identifiers was prepared. Via MiXCR, TCRdb re-called the PCR reads, giving one row per CDR3 protein. This sample carries 250,000 to 300,000 distinct CDR3 sequences, 9.9% of them seen once, and the ten largest clones take around 9.1%. This sample stems from a study of T-cell reconstitution after alpha-beta-depleted transplantation in children. CDR3 size: 16 residues. V lost 2 bases to trimming and J lost 0 bases, with 8 bases between them. The receptor was derived from a human donor who donated a stem cell graft to a child with SCID. The sample was PBMCs from the stem cell graft donor, taken from the stem cell graft. This chain uses TRBV12-3 or TRBV12-4 with TRBJ1-6; perhaps TRBD1 as D (5 bases). CDR3 DNA: TGTGCCAGCAGTTTACAGCAGGGCTCCTATAATTCACCCCTCCACTTT. It is translated as CASSLQQGSYNSPLHF.